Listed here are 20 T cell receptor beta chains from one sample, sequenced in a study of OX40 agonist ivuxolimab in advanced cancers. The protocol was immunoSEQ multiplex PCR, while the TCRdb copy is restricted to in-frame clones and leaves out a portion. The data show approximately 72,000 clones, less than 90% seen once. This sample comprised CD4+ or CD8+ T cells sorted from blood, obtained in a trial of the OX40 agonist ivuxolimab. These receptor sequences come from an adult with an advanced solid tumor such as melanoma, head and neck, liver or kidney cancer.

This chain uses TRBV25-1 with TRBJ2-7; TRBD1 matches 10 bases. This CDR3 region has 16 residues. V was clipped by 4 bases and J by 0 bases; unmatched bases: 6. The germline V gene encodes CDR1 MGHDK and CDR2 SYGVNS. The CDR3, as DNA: TGTGCCAGCAGTGCCCTCGGGACAGGGGTCTCCTACGAGCAGTACTTC. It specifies CASSALGTGVSYEQYF.

CDR3 sequence: CAWNRETRDYGYTF. The CDR3 nucleotides read TGTGCCTGGAACCGAGAGACGAGGGACTATGGCTACACCTTC. This chain joins TRBV30 and TRBJ1-2; the D is unclear. Between the trimmed V and J ends, which lost 4 bases and 3 bases, there was a span of 15 bases. Germline values: CDR1 GTSNPN, CDR2 SVGIG (reference sequence). The CDR3 is made up of 14 amino acids.

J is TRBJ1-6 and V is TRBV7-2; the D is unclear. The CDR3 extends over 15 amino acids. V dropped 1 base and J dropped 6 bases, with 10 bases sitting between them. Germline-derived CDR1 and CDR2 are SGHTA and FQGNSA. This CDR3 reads CASSLDGVGNSPLHF. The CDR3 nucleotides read TGTGCCAGCAGCTTAGATGGGGTCGGTAATTCACCCCTCCACTTT.

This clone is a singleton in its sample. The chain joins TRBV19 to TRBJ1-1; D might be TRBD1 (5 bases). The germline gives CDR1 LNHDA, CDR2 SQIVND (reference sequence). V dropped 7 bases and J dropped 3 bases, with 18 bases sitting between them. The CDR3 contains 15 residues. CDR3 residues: CASTPVGRGDTEAFF. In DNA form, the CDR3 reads TGTGCCAGTACCCCCGTAGGCCGAGGGGACACTGAAGCTTTCTTT. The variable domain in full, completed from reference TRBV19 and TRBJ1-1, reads DGGITQSPKYLFRKEGQNVTLSCEQNLNHDAMYWYRQDPGQGLRLIYYSQIVNDFQKGDIAEGYSVSREKKESFPLTVTSAQKNPTAFYLCASTPVGRGDTEAFFGQGTRLTVV.

CDR3 residues: CASSLGGSNNEQFF. The CDR3 bases are TGTGCCAGCAGCTTAGGGGGAAGCAACAATGAGCAGTTCTTC. The rearrangement uses TRBV5-4 and TRBJ2-1; D perhaps matches TRBD1 (6 bases). CDR3 length: 14 residues. Germline V gene lookup returns CDR1 SGHNT and CDR2 YYREEE (reference sequence). The V end was cut by 2 bases, the J end by 5 bases, with 11 bases between. The full variable domain, completed using reference TRBV5-4 and TRBJ2-1, is ETGVTQSPTHLIKTRGQQVTLRCSSQSGHNTVSWYQQALGQGPQFIFQYYREEENGRGNFPPRFSGLQFPNYSSELNVNALELDDSALYLCASSLGGSNNEQFFGPGTRLTVL.

This CDR3 is CASSLKGDTPLHF. The CDR3 DNA follows: TGTGCCAGCAGCTTAAAGGGGGATACACCCCTCCACTTT. The V and J genes are TRBV7-3 and TRBJ1-6; maybe TRBD1 (6 bases). Trimming removed 1 base at V and 11 bases at J, with 9 bases between. Germline V gives CDR1 SGHTA, CDR2 FQGTGA. The CDR3 totals 13 residues.

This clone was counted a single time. The CDR3 nucleotides are TGTGCCAGCAGATCACCTGGGAACTATGGCTACACCTTC. Its protein is CASRSPGNYGYTF. V usage is TRBV6-5 and J usage is TRBJ1-2; D is unresolved. Trimming removed 6 bases from V and 2 bases from J, with 10 bases in between. Germline CDR1 is MNHEY and CDR2 is SVGAGI. CDR3 size: 13 residues.

CDR3 sequence reads: CALKAETGTQSSGANVLTF. The CDR3 coding sequence is TGTGCCTTAAAGGCCGAAACCGGGACACAATCCTCTGGGGCCAACGTCCTGACTTTC. This chain connects TRBV10-3 to TRBJ2-6; D is possibly TRBD1 (6 bases). There are 19 residues in the CDR3. The germline gives CDR1 ENHRY, CDR2 SYGVKD. V lost 11 bases to trimming and J lost 0 bases, with 26 bases between them.

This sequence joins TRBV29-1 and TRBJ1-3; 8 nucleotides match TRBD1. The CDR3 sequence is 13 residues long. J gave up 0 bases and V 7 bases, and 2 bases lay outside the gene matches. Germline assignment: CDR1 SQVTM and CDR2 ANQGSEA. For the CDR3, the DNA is TGCAGCGCCGGGACAGGCTCTGGAAACACCATATATTTT. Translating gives CSAGTGSGNTIYF.

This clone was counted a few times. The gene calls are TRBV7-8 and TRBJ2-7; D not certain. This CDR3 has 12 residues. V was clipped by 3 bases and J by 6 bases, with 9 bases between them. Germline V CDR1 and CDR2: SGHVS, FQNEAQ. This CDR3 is CASSFSSVEQYF. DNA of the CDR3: TGTGCCAGCAGCTTCTCCTCTGTCGAGCAGTACTTC.

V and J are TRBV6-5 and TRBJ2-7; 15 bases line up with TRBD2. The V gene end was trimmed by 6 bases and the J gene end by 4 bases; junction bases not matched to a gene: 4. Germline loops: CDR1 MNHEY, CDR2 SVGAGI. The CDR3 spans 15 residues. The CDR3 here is CASSPGTSGRYEQYF. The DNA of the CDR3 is TGTGCCAGCAGCCCCGGGACTAGCGGGAGGTACGAGCAGTACTTC.

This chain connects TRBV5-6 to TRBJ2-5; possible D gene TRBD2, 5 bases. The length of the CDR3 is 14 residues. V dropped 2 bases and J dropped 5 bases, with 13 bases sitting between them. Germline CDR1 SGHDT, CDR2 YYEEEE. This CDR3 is CASSFGVLRETQYF. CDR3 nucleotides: TGTGCCAGCAGCTTCGGGGTCCTACGGGAGACCCAGTACTTC.

CDR3 amino acids: CASSLAWLQETQYF. CDR3 sequence (DNA): TGTGCCAGCAGCTTAGCTTGGCTCCAAGAGACCCAGTACTTC. This rearrangement joins TRBV11-1 to TRBJ2-5; no reliable D call. The CDR3 totals 14 residues. Deletions cut 0 bases from V and 1 base from J, with 6 bases between. Germline V CDR1 and CDR2: SGHAT, FQDESV (reference sequence).

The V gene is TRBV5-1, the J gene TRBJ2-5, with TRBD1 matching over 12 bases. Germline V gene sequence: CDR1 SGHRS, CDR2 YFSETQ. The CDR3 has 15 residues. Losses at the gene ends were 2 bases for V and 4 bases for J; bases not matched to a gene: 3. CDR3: CASSFGTGGRETQYF. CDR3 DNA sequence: TGCGCCAGCAGCTTTGGGACAGGGGGCAGAGAGACCCAGTACTTC.

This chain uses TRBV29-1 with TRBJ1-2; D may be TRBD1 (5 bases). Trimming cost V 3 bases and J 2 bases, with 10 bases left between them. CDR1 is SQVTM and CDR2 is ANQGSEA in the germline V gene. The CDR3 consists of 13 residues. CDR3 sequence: CSVEVGRNYGYTF. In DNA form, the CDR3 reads TGCAGCGTTGAGGTGGGACGGAACTATGGCTACACCTTC.

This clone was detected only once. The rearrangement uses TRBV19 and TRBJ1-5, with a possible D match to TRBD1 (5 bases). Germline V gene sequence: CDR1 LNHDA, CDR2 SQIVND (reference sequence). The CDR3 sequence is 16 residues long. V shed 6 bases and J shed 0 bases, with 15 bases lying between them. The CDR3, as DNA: TGTGCCAGTAGCCTCCCCGGGACCTATAGCAATCAGCCCCAGCATTTT. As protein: CASSLPGTYSNQPQHF.

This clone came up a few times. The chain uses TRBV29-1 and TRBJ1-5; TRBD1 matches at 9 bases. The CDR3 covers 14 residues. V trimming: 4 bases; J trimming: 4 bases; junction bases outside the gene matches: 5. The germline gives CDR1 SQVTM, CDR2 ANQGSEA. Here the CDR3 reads CSVGTGGGNQPQHF. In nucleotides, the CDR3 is TGCAGCGTTGGCACAGGGGGCGGGAATCAGCCCCAGCATTTT.

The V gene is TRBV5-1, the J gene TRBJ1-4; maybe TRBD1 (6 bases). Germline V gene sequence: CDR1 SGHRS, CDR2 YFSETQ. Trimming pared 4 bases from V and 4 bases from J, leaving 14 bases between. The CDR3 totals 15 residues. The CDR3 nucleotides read TGCGCCAGCAGCACATCAGGGGAAGGTAATGAAAAACTGTTTTTT. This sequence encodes CASSTSGEGNEKLFF.

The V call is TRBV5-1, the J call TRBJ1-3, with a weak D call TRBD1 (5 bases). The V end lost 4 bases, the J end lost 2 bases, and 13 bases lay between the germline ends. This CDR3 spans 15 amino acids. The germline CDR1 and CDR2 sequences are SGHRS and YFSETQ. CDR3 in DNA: TGCGCCAGCAGCCAGGGACCGAATCCTGGAAACACCATATATTTT. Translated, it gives CASSQGPNPGNTIYF.

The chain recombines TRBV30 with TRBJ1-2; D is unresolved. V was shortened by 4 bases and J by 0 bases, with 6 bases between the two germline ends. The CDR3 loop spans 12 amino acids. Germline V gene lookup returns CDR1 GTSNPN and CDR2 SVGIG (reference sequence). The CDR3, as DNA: TGTGCCTGGATCCGTACTAACTATGGCTACACCTTC. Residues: CAWIRTNYGYTF.